Shown below are 13 T cell receptor beta chains from a single sample sequenced in a study of T-cell reconstitution after alpha-beta-depleted transplantation in children. The authors prepared the TCRbeta library with unique molecular identifiers. TCRdb reprocessed the PCR reads with MiXCR, giving one entry per CDR3 protein. Counted here are 700,000 or so distinct CDR3 sequences, 10% to 15% occurring once; the ten biggest clones make up around 0.79%. Sequences were derived from PBMCs, sampled before TCRalphabeta/CD19-depleted stem cell transplant. The receptors shown here come from a girl aged 2 to 9 with congenital amegakaryocytic thrombocytopenia, due to receive a stem cell transplant.

This clonotype was seen at least ten times. The chain couples TRBV20-1 to TRBJ2-2; D unclear. CDR3 size: 15 residues. The V gene's germline CDR1 is DFQATT and CDR2 SNEGSKA (reference sequence). The V and J ends lost 0 bases and 0 bases respectively, with 8 bases between them. In DNA form, the CDR3 reads TGCAGTGCTAGAGATTTAAGATCGAACACCGGGGAGCTGTTTTTT. Its translation: CSARDLRSNTGELFF.

Only a few counts were recorded for this clonotype. CDR3 sequence reads: CASSPNTSPSEQYF. The CDR3 coding sequence is TGTGCCAGCAGCCCTAACACTTCCCCAAGCGAGCAGTACTTC. The chain links TRBV7-8 to TRBJ2-7; D is unresolved. CDR1 and CDR2 from the germline V gene are SGHVS and FQNEAQ. The CDR3 sequence is 14 residues long. Trimming took 5 bases from V and 6 from J, leaving 17 bases between them.

This clonotype was counted a few times. The J gene is TRBJ2-1, the V gene TRBV20-1, with D tentatively TRBD2 (5 bases). This CDR3 region has 14 residues. Germline-derived CDR1 and CDR2 are DFQATT and SNEGSKA (reference sequence). V lost 3 bases and J lost 3, with 12 bases in between. CDR3 nucleotides: TGCAGTGCTAGTCGTGGCGGGCTCTACAATGAGCAGTTCTTC. It yields the protein CSASRGGLYNEQFF.

The gene calls are TRBV29-1 and TRBJ2-7, with D hard to call. V lost 7 bases and J 1 base, leaving 11 bases between the germline ends. CDR3 length: 12 amino acids. The germline V gene encodes CDR1 SQVTM and CDR2 ANQGSEA. The CDR3 sequence: CSAGYGSYEQYF. The CDR3 bases are TGCAGCGCTGGGTACGGGTCCTACGAGCAGTACTTC.

The chain couples TRBV2 to TRBJ1-2; D might be TRBD1 (6 bases). The CDR3 has 12 residues. V lost 6 bases, J lost 4 bases, and 9 bases lay in between. Looked up from germline, CDR1 is SNHLY and CDR2 is FYNNEI. The CDR3: CASRAGAYGYTF. As DNA, the CDR3 is TGTGCCAGCAGAGCGGGGGCCTATGGCTACACCTTC.

This clonotype occurred many times. The V call is TRBV5-1, the J call TRBJ1-1, with a possible D match to TRBD1 (5 bases). V was shortened by 2 bases and J by 6 bases, with 14 bases between the two germline ends. This CDR3 is 14 amino acids long. Germline CDR1 SGHRS, CDR2 YFSETQ. This CDR3 is CASSFSSGTAEAFF. Here the CDR3 DNA reads TGCGCCAGCAGCTTCTCCTCCGGGACGGCTGAAGCTTTCTTT.

This clonotype has a handful of counts. J is TRBJ2-1 and V is TRBV12-3 or TRBV12-4; 8 bases map to TRBD2. V was pared by 3 bases and J by 4 bases, with 8 bases of the junction left unmatched. The CDR3 covers 16 residues. This CDR3 reads CASSFPAGVRYNEQFF. The CDR3 DNA reads as TGTGCCAGCAGTTTCCCAGCGGGAGTCAGGTACAATGAGCAGTTCTTC.

The genes are TRBV27 and TRBJ2-1; D unclear. The CDR3 has 15 residues. Germline V gene data show CDR1 as MNHEY and CDR2 as SMNVEV (reference sequence). The V end lost 8 bases, the J end lost 4 bases, and 18 bases lay between the germline ends. The CDR3 protein is CASAEMTYDYNEQFF. The CDR3 DNA sequence: TGTGCCAGCGCGGAAATGACCTACGATTACAATGAGCAGTTCTTC.

V is TRBV9 and J is TRBJ2-1; 9 positions agree with TRBD2. Per germline, CDR1 SGDLS and CDR2 YYNGEE. V lost 3 bases, J lost 3 bases, and 10 bases stayed unmatched. This CDR3 region has 17 residues. CDR3 region: CASSETTSGDNYNEQFF. CDR3 sequence (DNA): TGTGCCAGCAGCGAGACGACTAGCGGAGACAACTACAATGAGCAGTTCTTC.

This clonotype was counted at least ten times. The CDR3 nucleotides are TGTGCCAGCAGTTACTCCCTTAGCGGGAATTTGGGTGAGCAGTTCTTC. Amino acid sequence: CASSYSLSGNLGEQFF. V gene TRBV6-5 combines with J gene TRBJ2-1; 8 bases map to TRBD2. CDR1 and CDR2 (germline): MNHEY, SVGAGI. The ends lost 0 bases at V and 9 bases at J; junction bases unmatched: 10. The CDR3 runs 16 residues.

This chain links TRBV12-3 or TRBV12-4 with TRBJ1-2; 8 bases align to TRBD1. This CDR3 is 15 amino acids long. Germline trimming cut 6 bases from V and 7 bases from J; bases unmatched to any gene: 13. This CDR3 reads CASRGGQGAVGGYTF. The CDR3 DNA sequence: TGTGCCAGCAGGGGAGGGCAGGGGGCGGTGGGTGGCTACACCTTC.

This clonotype was counted only a few times. The genes are TRBV20-1 and TRBJ2-7; 10 nucleotides line up with TRBD2. Germline values: CDR1 DFQATT, CDR2 SNEGSKA (reference sequence). This CDR3 comprises 15 residues. The J segment lost 4 bases and the V segment lost 1 base, leaving 7 bases of the junction unmatched. CDR3 sequence (DNA): TGCAGTGCTAGAGGGGTAGCGGGAGGATCATACGAGCAGTACTTC. Protein: CSARGVAGGSYEQYF.

This clonotype was counted many times. V is TRBV15 and J is TRBJ1-6; D unclear. This CDR3 is 16 amino acids long. Germline-derived CDR1 and CDR2 are LNHNV and YYDKDF (reference sequence). Trimming cost V 0 bases and J 7 bases, with 13 bases left between them. The CDR3 DNA follows: TGTGCCACCAGCAGAGATCTCCGCTGGGTGAATTCACCCCTCCACTTT. Amino acid sequence: CATSRDLRWVNSPLHF.